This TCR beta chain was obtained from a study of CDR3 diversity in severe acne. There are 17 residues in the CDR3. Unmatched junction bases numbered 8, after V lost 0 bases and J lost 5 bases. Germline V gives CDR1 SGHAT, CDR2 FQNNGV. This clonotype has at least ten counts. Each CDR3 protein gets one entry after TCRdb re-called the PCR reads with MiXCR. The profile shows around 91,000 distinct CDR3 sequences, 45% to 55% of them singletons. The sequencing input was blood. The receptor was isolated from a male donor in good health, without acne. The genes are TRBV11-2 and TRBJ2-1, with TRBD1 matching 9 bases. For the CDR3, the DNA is TGTGCCAGCAGCTTAGATCTAGGACAGGGGCCCCACAATGAGCAGTTCTTC. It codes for CASSLDLGQGPHNEQFF.